This T cell receptor beta chain was profiled in a study of CD8 T cells in ankylosing spondylitis. Study-wide results and limits: Clones linked to the disease showed a CD8+ phenotype. They occurred at relatively low frequencies in peripheral blood.

As for this clonotype: Its antigen is unknown.

Quantitative barcoded 5'-RACE was used to prepare TCR beta libraries. A single record per CDR3 protein comes from TCRdb applying MiXCR to the 5' RACE reads. The sample has around 300,000 distinct CDR3 sequences, around 15% seen once; the top ten hold 0.85% to 1.4%. Trimming pared 1 base from V and 3 bases from J, leaving 6 bases between. Germline loops: CDR1 MNHEY, CDR2 SVGAGI. This CDR3 contains 13 residues. Sequencing was done on a sample of blood, either unsorted or a sorted T cell fraction (not recorded which). This TCR was sampled from a male donor with ankylosing spondylitis or in good health (not recorded which). The chain recombines TRBV6-5 with TRBJ1-2; D is uncertain. The CDR3: CASSYYRDYGYTF. The CDR3 DNA follows: TGTGCCAGCAGTTACTATAGGGACTATGGCTACACCTTC.